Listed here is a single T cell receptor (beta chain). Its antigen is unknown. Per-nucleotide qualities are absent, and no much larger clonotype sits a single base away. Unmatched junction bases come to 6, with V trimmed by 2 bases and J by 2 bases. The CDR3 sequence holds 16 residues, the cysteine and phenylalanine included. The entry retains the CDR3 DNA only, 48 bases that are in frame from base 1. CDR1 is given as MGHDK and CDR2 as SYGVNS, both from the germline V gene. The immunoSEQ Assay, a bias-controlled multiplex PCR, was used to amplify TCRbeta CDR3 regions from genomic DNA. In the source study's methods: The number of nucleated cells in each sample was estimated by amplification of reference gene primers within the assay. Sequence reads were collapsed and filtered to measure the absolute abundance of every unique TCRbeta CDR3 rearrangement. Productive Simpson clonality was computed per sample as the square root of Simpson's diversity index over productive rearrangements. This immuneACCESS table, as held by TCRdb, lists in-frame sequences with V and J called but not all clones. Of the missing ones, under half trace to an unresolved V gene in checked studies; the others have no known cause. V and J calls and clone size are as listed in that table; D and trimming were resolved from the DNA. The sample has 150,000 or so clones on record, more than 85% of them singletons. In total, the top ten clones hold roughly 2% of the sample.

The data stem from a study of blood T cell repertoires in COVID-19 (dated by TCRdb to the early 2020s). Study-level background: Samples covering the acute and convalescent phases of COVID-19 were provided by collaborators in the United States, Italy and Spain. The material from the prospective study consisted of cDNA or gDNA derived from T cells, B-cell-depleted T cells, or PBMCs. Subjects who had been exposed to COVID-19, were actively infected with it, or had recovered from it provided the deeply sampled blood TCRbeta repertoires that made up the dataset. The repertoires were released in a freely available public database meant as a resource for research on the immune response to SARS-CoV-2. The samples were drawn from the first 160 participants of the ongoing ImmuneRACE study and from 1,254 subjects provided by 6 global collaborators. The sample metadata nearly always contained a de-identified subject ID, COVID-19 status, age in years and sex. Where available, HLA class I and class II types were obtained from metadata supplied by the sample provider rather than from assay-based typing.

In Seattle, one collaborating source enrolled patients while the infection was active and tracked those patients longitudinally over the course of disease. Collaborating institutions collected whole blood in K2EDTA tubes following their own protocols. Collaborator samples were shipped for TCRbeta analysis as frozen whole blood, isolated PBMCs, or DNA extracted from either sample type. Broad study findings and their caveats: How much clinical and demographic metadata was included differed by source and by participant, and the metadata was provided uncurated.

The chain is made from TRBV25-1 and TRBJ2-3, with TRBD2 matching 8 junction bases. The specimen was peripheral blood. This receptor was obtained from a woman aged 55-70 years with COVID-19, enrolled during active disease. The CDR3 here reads CASSEDRGGFTDTQYF. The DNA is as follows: TGTGCCAGCAGTGAAGATCGGGGGGGTTTCACAGATACGCAGTATTTT.